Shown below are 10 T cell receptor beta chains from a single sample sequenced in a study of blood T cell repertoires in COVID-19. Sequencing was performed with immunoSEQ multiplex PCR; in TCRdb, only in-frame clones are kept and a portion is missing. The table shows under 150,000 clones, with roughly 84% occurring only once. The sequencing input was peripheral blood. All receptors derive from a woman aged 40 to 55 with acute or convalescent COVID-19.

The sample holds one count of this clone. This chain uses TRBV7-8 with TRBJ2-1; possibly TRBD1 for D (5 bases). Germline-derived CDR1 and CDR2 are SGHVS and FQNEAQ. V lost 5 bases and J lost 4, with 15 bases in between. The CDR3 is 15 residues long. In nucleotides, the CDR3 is TGTGCCAGCAGCCCAATAGGTGGGGCATACAATGAGCAGTTCTTC. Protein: CASSPIGGAYNEQFF.

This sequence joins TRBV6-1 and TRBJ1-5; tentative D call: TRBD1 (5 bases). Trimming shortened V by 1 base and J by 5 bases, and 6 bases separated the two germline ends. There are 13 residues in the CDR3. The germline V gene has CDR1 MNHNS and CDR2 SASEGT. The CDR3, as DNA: TGTGCCAGCAGTGAAGTCAGGGATCAGCCCCAGCATTTT. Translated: CASSEVRDQPQHF.

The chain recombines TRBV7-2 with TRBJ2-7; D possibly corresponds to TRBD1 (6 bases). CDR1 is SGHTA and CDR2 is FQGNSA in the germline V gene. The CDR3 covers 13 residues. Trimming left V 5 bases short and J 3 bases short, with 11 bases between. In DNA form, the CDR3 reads TGTGCCAGCAGCCCCCGACAGGACTACGAGCAGTACTTC. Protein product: CASSPRQDYEQYF.

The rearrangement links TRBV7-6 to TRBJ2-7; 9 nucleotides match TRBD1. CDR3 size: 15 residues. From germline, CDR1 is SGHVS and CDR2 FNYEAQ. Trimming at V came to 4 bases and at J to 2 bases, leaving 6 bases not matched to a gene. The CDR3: CASSYTGGATYEQYF. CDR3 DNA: TGTGCCAGCAGCTATACAGGGGGCGCAACCTACGAGCAGTACTTC.

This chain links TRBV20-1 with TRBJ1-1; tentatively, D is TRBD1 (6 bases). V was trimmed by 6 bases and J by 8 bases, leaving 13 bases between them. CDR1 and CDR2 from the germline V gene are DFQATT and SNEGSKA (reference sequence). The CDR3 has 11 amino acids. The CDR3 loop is CSASRGWEAFF. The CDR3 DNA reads TGCAGTGCATCCAGGGGCTGGGAAGCTTTCTTT.

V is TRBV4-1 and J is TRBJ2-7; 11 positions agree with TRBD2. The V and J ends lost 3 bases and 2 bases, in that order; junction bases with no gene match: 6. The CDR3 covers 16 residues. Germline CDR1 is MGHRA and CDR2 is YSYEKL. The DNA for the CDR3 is TGCGCCAGCAGCCAGAGTCTAGCGGGGGGACCCTACGAGCAGTACTTC. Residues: CASSQSLAGGPYEQYF.

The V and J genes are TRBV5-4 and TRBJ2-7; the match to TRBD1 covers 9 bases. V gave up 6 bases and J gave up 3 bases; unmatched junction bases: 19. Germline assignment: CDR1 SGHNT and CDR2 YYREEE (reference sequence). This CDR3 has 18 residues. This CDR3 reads CASTLKVPGQGFVYEQYF. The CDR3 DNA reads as TGTGCCAGCACCCTTAAGGTCCCGGGACAGGGTTTTGTCTACGAGCAGTACTTC.

The CDR3 reads CASSPPGENEKLFF. CDR3 in DNA: TGTGCCAGCTCACCTCCGGGGGAGAATGAAAAACTGTTTTTT. The rearrangement joins TRBV18 to TRBJ1-4, with D perhaps TRBD1 (5 bases). Trimming pared 3 bases from V and 5 bases from J, leaving 10 bases between. Germline CDR1 reads KGHSH; CDR2 reads LQKENI. The CDR3 spans 14 residues. Full variable domain (outside the CDR3, taken from reference TRBV18 and TRBJ1-4): NAGVMQNPRHLVRRRGQEARLRCSPMKGHSHVYWYRQLPEEGLKFMVYLQKENIIDESGMPKERFSAEFPKEGPSILRIQQVVRGDSAAYFCASSPPGENEKLFFGSGTQLSVL.

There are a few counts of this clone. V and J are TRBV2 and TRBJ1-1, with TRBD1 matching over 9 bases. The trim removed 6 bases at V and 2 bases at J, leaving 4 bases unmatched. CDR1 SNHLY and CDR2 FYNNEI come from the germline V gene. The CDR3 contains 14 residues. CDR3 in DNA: TGTGCCAGCAGGGGACAGGGATCCAACACTGAAGCTTTCTTT. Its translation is CASRGQGSNTEAFF.

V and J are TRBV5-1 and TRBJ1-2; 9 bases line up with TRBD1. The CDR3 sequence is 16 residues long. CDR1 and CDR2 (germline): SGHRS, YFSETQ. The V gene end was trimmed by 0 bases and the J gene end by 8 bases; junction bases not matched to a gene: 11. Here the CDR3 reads CASSLGPVGTGKGYTF. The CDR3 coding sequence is TGCGCCAGCAGCTTGGGGCCCGTGGGGACAGGGAAAGGCTACACCTTC.